A single sample gave rise to the 9 T cell receptor beta chains below, sequenced in a study of blood T cell repertoires in COVID-19. Clones were sequenced by immunoSEQ multiplex PCR, and TCRdb holds only the in-frame ones, with some missing. Of 200,000 to 300,000 clones listed, under 90% are singletons. The sequenced sample consisted of peripheral blood. These receptors were collected from a man in his fifties or sixties with acute or convalescent COVID-19.

This clone was detected once. CDR3 protein: CASRHRGSGLDTEAFF. In nucleotides, the CDR3 is TGTGCCAGTAGACACAGGGGTTCTGGGTTGGACACTGAAGCTTTCTTT. This sequence joins TRBV19 and TRBJ1-1, with 7 bases lining up with TRBD1. This CDR3 is 16 amino acids long. V lost 6 bases, J lost 3 bases, and 13 bases stayed unmatched. The germline V gene has CDR1 LNHDA and CDR2 SQIVND (reference sequence).

As concerns this clone: An end of the junction does not agree with germline; a read error may underlie this. This sequence joins TRBV7-7 and TRBJ2-1; TRBD2 aligns across 10 bases. Germline V gene lookup returns CDR1 SSHAT and CDR2 FNYEAQ (reference sequence). The CDR3 spans 16 residues. The CDR3 region has the DNA TGTGCTAGCAGCCCCAGGGTAGCGGGGGGTGGTAGTGAGCAGTTCTTC. Translated, it gives CASSPRVAGGGSEQFF.

The genes are TRBV9 and TRBJ2-5; 8 bases align to TRBD1. In germline, CDR1 is SGDLS, CDR2 YYNGEE. J gave up 1 base and V 3 bases, and 5 bases lay outside the gene matches. The CDR3 spans 15 residues. The CDR3 bases are TGTGCCAGCAGCGCCCGGGACAGGCTCCAAGAGACCCAGTACTTC. This codes for CASSARDRLQETQYF. Variable domain in full (rest from reference TRBV9 and TRBJ2-5): DSGVTQTPKHLITATGQRVTLRCSPRSGDLSVYWYQQSLDQGLQFLIQYYNGEERAKGNILERFSAQQFPDLHSELNLSSLELGDSALYFCASSARDRLQETQYFGPGTRLLVL.

The rearrangement uses TRBV7-9 and TRBJ1-1; 7 positions agree with TRBD1. Trimming cost V 6 bases and J 7 bases; bases outside gene matches: 20. CDR3 length: 17 amino acids. Germline V gives CDR1 SEHNR, CDR2 FQNEAQ (reference sequence). The CDR3 is CASRGDREGGEGGEAFF. CDR3 nucleotide sequence: TGTGCCAGCAGGGGCGACAGGGAAGGGGGAGAGGGTGGTGAAGCTTTCTTT.

V is TRBV3-1 (or the pseudogene TRBV3-2) and J is TRBJ1-5, with TRBD1 identical over 12 bases. Unmatched junction bases numbered 5, after V lost 1 base and J lost 7 bases. There are 16 residues in the CDR3. Germline V gene lookup returns CDR1 LGHDT and CDR2 YNNKEL (reference sequence). Here the CDR3 DNA reads TGTGCCAGCAGCCAAGGGGGACAGGGGGCGAGGCAGCCCCAGCATTTT. This gives the protein CASSQGGQGARQPQHF.

The chain has TRBV28 and TRBJ2-5; tentatively, D is TRBD1 (5 bases). CDR3 length equals 13 residues. The V end was cut by 4 bases, the J end by 7 bases, with 13 bases between. Germline values: CDR1 MDHEN, CDR2 SYDVKM. In DNA form, the CDR3 reads TGTGCCAGCAGTTCGCCCTGGGGCGGGACCCAGTACTTC. It is translated as CASSSPWGGTQYF.

This clone has just a few counts. The V and J genes are TRBV18 and TRBJ1-6, with TRBD1 as a possible D gene (5 bases). The CDR3 is 17 residues long. Germline CDR1 and CDR2: KGHSH and LQKENI. V lost 1 base, J lost 5 bases, and 15 bases lay in between. The CDR3 sequence is CASSPRPGPGDNSPLHF. The CDR3 DNA follows: TGTGCCAGCTCACCACGACCCGGTCCGGGGGATAATTCACCCCTCCACTTT. Combining the CDR3 with reference TRBV18 and TRBJ1-6 gives the whole variable domain NAGVMQNPRHLVRRRGQEARLRCSPMKGHSHVYWYRQLPEEGLKFMVYLQKENIIDESGMPKERFSAEFPKEGPSILRIQQVVRGDSAAYFCASSPRPGPGDNSPLHFGNGTRLTVT.

This sequence joins TRBV10-2 and TRBJ2-7; D is ambiguous. Germline CDR1 and CDR2: WSHSY and SAAADI. V shed 6 bases and J shed 0 bases, with 6 bases lying between them. The CDR3 sequence is 12 residues long. This chain's CDR3 is CASRSFSYEQYF. CDR3 DNA: TGCGCCAGCAGATCATTCTCCTACGAGCAGTACTTC.

The J gene is TRBJ1-2, the V gene TRBV4-1, with 9 bases aligning to TRBD1. The J segment lost 3 bases and the V segment lost 3 bases, leaving 8 bases of the junction unmatched. Per the germline V gene, CDR1 is MGHRA and CDR2 is YSYEKL. This CDR3 spans 16 amino acids. CDR3 DNA sequence: TGCGCCAGCAGCCACATCGGACAGGGGATACACTATGGCTACACCTTC. This gives the protein CASSHIGQGIHYGYTF.